Listed below are T cell receptor beta chains from one sample, sequenced in a study of cytomegalovirus exposure and HLA in healthy donors. This table comes from immunoSEQ multiplex PCR, and its TCRdb copy is limited to in-frame clones, with some not included. The profile shows 90,000 to 110,000 clones, just under 80% of them singletons. Sequencing was done on a sample of PBMCs. All receptors derive from a male donor in good health and CMV-seronegative. Both conserved end residues are part of each CDR3. A D gene is named only where the DNA matches it firmly. Part of the rows lack a size; the others show once, few, many or a class for expanded clones.

V	J	size	D	DNA	CDR3
TRBV29-1	TRBJ2-3	NA	TRBD2	TGCAGCGTCTCCGGACTAGCGGGAGGGGGCGGCACAGATACGCAGTATTTT	CSVSGLAGGGGTDTQYF
TRBV11-2	TRBJ2-7	NA	NA	TGTGCCAGCAGCTTAGATCCCCTACCTCGGGAGCAGTACTTC	CASSLDPLPREQYF
TRBV7-9	TRBJ2-6	NA	NA	TGTGCCAGCAGGGAGGGGCTTGGCTCTGGGGCCAACGTCCTGACTTTC	CASREGLGSGANVLTF
TRBV7-8	TRBJ2-2	NA	TRBD1	TGTGCCAGCAGCCAACAGGGGGAACCGACCGGGGAGCTGTTTTTT	CASSQQGEPTGELFF
TRBV15	TRBJ2-7	NA	NA	TGTGCCACCAGCATAGGACAGTACGAGCAGTACTTC	CATSIGQYEQYF
TRBV18	TRBJ2-1	once	TRBD1	TGTGCCAGCTCACCACCTTCGACAGGGGGCAATGAGCAGTTCTTC	CASSPPSTGGNEQFF
TRBV10-3	TRBJ1-5	NA	NA	TGTGCCATCAGTTACGGGTCGGGTAGCAATCAGCCCCAGCATTTT	CAISYGSGSNQPQHF
TRBV7-3	TRBJ2-1	many	NA	TGTGCCAGCAGCTTAACAATGGGCCAGTACAATGAGCAGTTCTTC	CASSLTMGQYNEQFF
TRBV5-8	TRBJ1-5	NA	NA	TGTGCCAGCAGCTTGGTGGGGGCCCGGCGAAATCAGCCCCAGCATTTT	CASSLVGARRNQPQHF
TRBV28	TRBJ1-2	NA	NA	TGTGCCAGCAATCAGGGCGGCGTCGATCGCTACACCTTC	CASNQGGVDRYTF
TRBV6-1	TRBJ2-1	NA	TRBD1	TGTGCCAGCATACAGGGGATGTACAATGAGCAGTTCTTC	CASIQGMYNEQFF
TRBV27	TRBJ2-5	once	TRBD1	TGTGCCAGCAGTTTAAACAGGGGGGAGACCCAGTACTTC	CASSLNRGETQYF
TRBV7-9	TRBJ2-7	few	NA	TGTGCCAGCAGGTGGGGAGACATCTCCTACGAGCAGTACTTC	CASRWGDISYEQYF
TRBV18	TRBJ2-6	NA	TRBD1	TGTGCCAGCTCACCTACCCGAGGGACAGGGGCCTCCTTCTCTGGGGCCAACGTCCTGACTTTC	CASSPTRGTGASFSGANVLTF
TRBV5-4	TRBJ2-2	NA	NA	TGTGCCAGCAGTCGACGGGCGGGGCCGAACACCGGGGAGCTGTTTTTT	CASSRRAGPNTGELFF
TRBV5-4	TRBJ2-5	NA	NA	TGTGCCAGCAGCCCGGCGGGGCAGGGTGGCCAAGAGACCCAGTACTTC	CASSPAGQGGQETQYF
TRBV5-4	TRBJ1-2	NA	NA	TGTGCCAGCAGCTCAGGGGAATATGGCTACACCTTC	CASSSGEYGYTF
TRBV18	TRBJ2-7	NA	NA	TGTGCCAGCTCACCGGCCAGGGTTGAAAGCTACGAGCAGTACTTC	CASSPARVESYEQYF
TRBV28	TRBJ2-1	NA	TRBD1	TGTGCCAGCAGTTTGGACAGGTACAATGAGCAGTTCTTC	CASSLDRYNEQFF
TRBV29-1	TRBJ1-2	NA	TRBD1	TGCAGCGTTACCTCGGAGGGGGCAATGGGGGGCTACACCTTC	CSVTSEGAMGGYTF
TRBV28	TRBJ2-2	NA	TRBD2	TGTGCCAGCAGTTTATTAGCACTAGCGGGGACCGGGGAGCTGTTTTTT	CASSLLALAGTGELFF
TRBV27	TRBJ2-5	few	NA	TGTGCCAGCAGTTTCGGTGGGACCCAGTACTTC	CASSFGGTQYF